This paragraph covers one T cell receptor (beta chain) sequence. Its antigen is currently unknown. The sample belongs to a study of cytomegalovirus exposure and HLA in healthy donors. PCR amplification relied on 60 Vbeta primers (plus 13 Jbeta primers). Profiled with immunoSEQ multiplex PCR; TCRdb holds only in-frame clones, not every one. The sample consists of fewer than 200,000 clones, around 75% of them appearing once. The germline CDR1 and CDR2 sequences are MNHNY and SVGAGI (reference sequence). The trim removed 6 bases at V and 8 bases at J, leaving 14 bases unmatched. The CDR3 has 16 residues. Study-wide results and caveats: In a later analysis, 15,000 to 20,000 TCR beta sequences were associated with HLA alleles at 0.05 false discovery rate. The study labeled 150 to 200 TCR beta chains cytomegalovirus-associated. Highly shared variants forming one cluster were likely a sequencing artifact. Reports indicated that the classifier achieved high specificity and sensitivity in diagnosing cytomegalovirus status.

The genes are TRBV6-6 and TRBJ1-4, with 8 positions matching TRBD1. Sequencing was done on a sample of PBMCs. This receptor was taken from a female donor in good health and CMV-seronegative. The chain's CDR3 is CASRKMDRVSAEKLFF. In DNA, the CDR3 is TGTGCCAGCAGGAAAATGGACAGGGTTTCAGCCGAAAAACTGTTTTTT.